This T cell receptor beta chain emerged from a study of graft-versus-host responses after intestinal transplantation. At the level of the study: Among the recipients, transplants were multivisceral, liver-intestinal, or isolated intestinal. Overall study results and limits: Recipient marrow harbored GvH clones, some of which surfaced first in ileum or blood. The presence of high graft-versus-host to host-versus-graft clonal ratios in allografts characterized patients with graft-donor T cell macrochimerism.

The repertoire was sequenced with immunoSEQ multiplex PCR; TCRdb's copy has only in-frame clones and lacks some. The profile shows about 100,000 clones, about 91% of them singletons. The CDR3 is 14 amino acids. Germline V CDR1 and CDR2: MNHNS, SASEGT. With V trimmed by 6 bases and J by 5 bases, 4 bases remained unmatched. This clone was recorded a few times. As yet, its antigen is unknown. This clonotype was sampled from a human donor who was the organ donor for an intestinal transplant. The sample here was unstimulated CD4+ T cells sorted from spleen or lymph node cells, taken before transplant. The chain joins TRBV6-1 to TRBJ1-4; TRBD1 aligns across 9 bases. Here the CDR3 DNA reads TGTGCCAGCAGACCGGGACAGGGAAATGAAAAACTGTTTTTT. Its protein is CASRPGQGNEKLFF.